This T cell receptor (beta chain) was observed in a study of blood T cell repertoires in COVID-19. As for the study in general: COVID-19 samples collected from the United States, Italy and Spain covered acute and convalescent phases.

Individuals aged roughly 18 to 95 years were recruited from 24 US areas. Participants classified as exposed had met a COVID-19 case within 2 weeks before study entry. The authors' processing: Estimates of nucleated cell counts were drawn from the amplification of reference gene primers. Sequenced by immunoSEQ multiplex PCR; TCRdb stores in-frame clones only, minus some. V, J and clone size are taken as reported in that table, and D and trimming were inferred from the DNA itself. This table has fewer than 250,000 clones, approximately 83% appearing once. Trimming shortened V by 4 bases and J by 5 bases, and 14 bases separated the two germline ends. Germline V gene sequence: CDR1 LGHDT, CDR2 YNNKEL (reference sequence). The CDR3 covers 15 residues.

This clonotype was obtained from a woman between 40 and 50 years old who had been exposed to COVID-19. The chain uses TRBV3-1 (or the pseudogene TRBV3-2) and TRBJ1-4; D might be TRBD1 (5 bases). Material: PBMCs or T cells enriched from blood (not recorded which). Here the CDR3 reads CASSPRDGRNEKLFF. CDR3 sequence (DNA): TGTGCCAGCAGCCCGCGGGACGGGAGGAATGAAAAACTGTTTTTT.